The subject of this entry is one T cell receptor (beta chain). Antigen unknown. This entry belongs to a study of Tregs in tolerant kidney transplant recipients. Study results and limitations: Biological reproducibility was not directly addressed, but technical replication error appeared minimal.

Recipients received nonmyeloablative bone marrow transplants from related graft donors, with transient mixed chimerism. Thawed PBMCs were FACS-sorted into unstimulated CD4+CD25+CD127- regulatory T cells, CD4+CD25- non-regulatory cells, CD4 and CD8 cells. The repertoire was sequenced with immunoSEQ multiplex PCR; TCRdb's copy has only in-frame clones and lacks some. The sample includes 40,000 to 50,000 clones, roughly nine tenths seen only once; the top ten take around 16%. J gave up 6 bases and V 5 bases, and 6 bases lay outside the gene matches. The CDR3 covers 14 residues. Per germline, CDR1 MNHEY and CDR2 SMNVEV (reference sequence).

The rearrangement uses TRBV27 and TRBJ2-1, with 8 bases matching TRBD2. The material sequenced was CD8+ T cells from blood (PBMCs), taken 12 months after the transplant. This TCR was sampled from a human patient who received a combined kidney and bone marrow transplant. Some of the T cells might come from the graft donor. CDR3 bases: TGTGCCAGCAGTCCGGGACTAGGCTTCAATGAGCAGTTCTTC. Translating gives CASSPGLGFNEQFF.